These 13 T cell receptor beta chains were all obtained from the same sample, sequenced in a study of T cell repertoires in cytomegalovirus infection. TCRdb re-called the reads with MiXCR, one entry per CDR3 protein. The sample lists roughly 280,000 distinct CDR3 sequences; approximately 9% were seen once. Sequenced: PBMCs. The receptor set was obtained from a human donor in good health (CMV status not recorded). Some clones in this sample may be carry-over from other donors' samples.

In this sample, this clonotype turned up many times. J is TRBJ1-4 and V is TRBV20-1; D not certain. CDR3 length: 14 amino acids. Germline-derived CDR1 and CDR2 are DFQATT and SNEGSKA (reference sequence). V lost 3 bases, J lost 0 bases, and 8 bases lay in between. CDR3 sequence reads: CSARLFATNEKLFF. CDR3 sequence (DNA): TGCAGTGCTAGGCTATTTGCAACTAATGAAAAACTGTTTTTT.

The rearrangement uses TRBV20-1 and TRBJ1-5; D unresolved. Germline CDR1 DFQATT, CDR2 SNEGSKA (reference sequence). The CDR3 has 13 amino acids. Trimming pared 6 bases from V and 5 bases from J, leaving 14 bases between. The chain's CDR3 is CSALGRPHQPQHF. Here the CDR3 DNA reads TGCAGTGCCCTAGGTAGACCGCATCAGCCCCAGCATTTT.

Ten or more counts support this clonotype. The chain has TRBV6-2 or TRBV6-3 and TRBJ2-1, with D perhaps TRBD2 (5 bases). Germline V gene sequence: CDR1 MNHEY, CDR2 SVGEGT. This CDR3 region has 13 residues. V lost 8 bases, J lost 1 base, and 9 bases lay in between. The CDR3 here is CASGSRSYNEQFF. The CDR3 DNA reads TGTGCCAGCGGGAGTCGGTCCTACAATGAGCAGTTCTTC.

Many counts were recorded for this clonotype. The chain couples TRBV6-6 to TRBJ1-1; no definite D call. Germline values: CDR1 MNHNY, CDR2 SVGAGI (reference sequence). The V and J ends lost 2 bases and 5 bases respectively, with 6 bases between them. The CDR3 runs to 12 residues. CDR3 region: CASSYIQTEAFF. As DNA, the CDR3 is TGTGCCAGCAGTTACATCCAGACTGAAGCTTTCTTT.

This clonotype was observed many times. The rearrangement uses TRBV28 and TRBJ2-2; D remains unclear. CDR1 MDHEN and CDR2 SYDVKM come from the germline V gene. This CDR3 contains 15 residues. V was clipped by 4 bases and J by 3 bases, with 12 bases between them. CDR3 amino acids: CASSSAGEYTGELFF. The CDR3, as DNA: TGTGCCAGCAGTTCAGCAGGAGAGTACACCGGGGAGCTGTTTTTT.

This clonotype was detected a few times. The rearrangement joins TRBV9 to TRBJ2-5, with a weak D call TRBD2 (6 bases). V gave up 0 bases and J gave up 5 bases, with 17 bases separating them. CDR1 SGDLS and CDR2 YYNGEE come from the germline V gene. This CDR3 spans 16 amino acids. The CDR3 nucleotides are TGTGCCAGCAGCGTAGTACCAGGACGGGGGACGGAGACCCAGTACTTC. It encodes CASSVVPGRGTETQYF.

V usage is TRBV4-3 and J usage is TRBJ1-4; D ambiguous. V was cut by 5 bases and J by 8 bases, with 15 bases left in between. The CDR3 runs to 14 residues. Germline CDR1 LGHNA, CDR2 YSLEER. The chain's CDR3 is CASSAGLEAEKLFF. CDR3 nucleotide sequence: TGCGCCAGCAGCGCCGGATTGGAGGCGGAAAAACTGTTTTTT.

In this sample, this clonotype turned up many times. This sequence joins TRBV5-1 and TRBJ2-7; possible D gene TRBD2, 5 bases. Per the germline V gene, CDR1 is SGHRS and CDR2 is YFSETQ. V shed 0 bases and J shed 2 bases, with 9 bases lying between them. The CDR3 covers 14 residues. The CDR3 protein is CASSLDLATYEQYF. DNA of the CDR3: TGCGCCAGCAGCTTGGATCTAGCAACCTACGAGCAGTACTTC.

Many counts were recorded for this clonotype. This chain connects TRBV7-2 to TRBJ2-5; D unresolved. CDR3 length: 15 residues. Germline V CDR1 and CDR2: SGHTA, FQGNSA. The V end was cut by 1 base, the J end by 5 bases, with 14 bases between. DNA of the CDR3: TGTGCCAGCAGCTTAGAAACAGTGGTTGGGGAGACCCAGTACTTC. This sequence encodes CASSLETVVGETQYF.

This clonotype occurred many times. The rearrangement links TRBV7-2 to TRBJ2-7, with D possibly TRBD1 on 6 matching bases. The CDR3 totals 14 residues. Trimming removed 5 bases at V and 4 bases at J, with 15 bases between. Germline V gene lookup returns CDR1 SGHTA and CDR2 FQGNSA. CDR3 in amino acids: CASSQPGDLYEQYF. The CDR3, as DNA: TGTGCCAGCAGCCAACCAGGGGATTTATACGAGCAGTACTTC.

There are many counts of this clonotype. The chain employs TRBV28 and TRBJ1-5; possibly TRBD1 for D (6 bases). CDR3 length equals 13 residues. Germline values: CDR1 MDHEN, CDR2 SYDVKM. Trimming took off 7 bases at V and 3 bases at J, with 10 bases between the two ends. CDR3 sequence (DNA): TGTGCCAGCATTACAGGGCCCAATCAGCCCCAGCATTTT. Residues: CASITGPNQPQHF.

This clonotype was recorded many times. This chain links TRBV30 with TRBJ1-3, with D unclear. V shed 4 bases and J shed 1 base, with 5 bases lying between them. Looked up from germline, CDR1 is GTSNPN and CDR2 is SVGIG (reference sequence). This CDR3 is built from 12 residues. CDR3: CAWKASGNTIYF. CDR3 coding DNA: TGTGCCTGGAAGGCTTCTGGAAACACCATATATTTT.

This clonotype occurred many times. The rearrangement links TRBV7-2 to TRBJ1-2; no firm D call. The CDR3 runs to 14 residues. Germline assignment: CDR1 SGHTA and CDR2 FQGNSA. V dropped 4 bases and J dropped 8 bases, with 17 bases sitting between them. The CDR3 DNA is TGTGCCAGCAGCTCGAATGACGGGCCTAGAGGCTACACCTTC. It specifies CASSSNDGPRGYTF. The full variable domain, rest sourced from reference TRBV7-2 and TRBJ1-2, is GAGVSQSPSNKVTEKGKDVELRCDPISGHTALYWYRQSLGQGLEFLIYFQGNSAPDKSGLPSDRFSAERTGGSVSTLTIQRTQQEDSAVYLCASSSNDGPRGYTFGSGTRLTVV.